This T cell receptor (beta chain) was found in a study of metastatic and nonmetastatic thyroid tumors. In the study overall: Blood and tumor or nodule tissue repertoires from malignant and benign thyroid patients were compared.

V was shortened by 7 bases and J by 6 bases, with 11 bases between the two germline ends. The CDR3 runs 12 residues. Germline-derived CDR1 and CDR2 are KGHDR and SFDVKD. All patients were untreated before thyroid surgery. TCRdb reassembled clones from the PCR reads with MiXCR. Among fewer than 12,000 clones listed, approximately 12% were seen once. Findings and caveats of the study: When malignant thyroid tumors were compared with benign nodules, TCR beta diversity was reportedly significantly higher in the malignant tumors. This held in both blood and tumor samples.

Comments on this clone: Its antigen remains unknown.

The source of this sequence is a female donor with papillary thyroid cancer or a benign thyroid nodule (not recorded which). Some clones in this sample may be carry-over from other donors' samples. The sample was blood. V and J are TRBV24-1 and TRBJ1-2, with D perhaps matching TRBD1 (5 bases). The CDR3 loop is CATSQGGHGYTF. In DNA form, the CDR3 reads TGTGCCACCAGCCAGGGAGGGCATGGCTACACCTTC.